Detailed here is one TCR beta chain. With 3 bases removed from V and 0 bases from J, the gap between germline ends came to 9 bases. The CDR3 spans 15 residues. Germline CDR1 LNHDA, CDR2 SQIVND (reference sequence). The repertoire was sequenced with immunoSEQ multiplex PCR; TCRdb's copy has only in-frame clones and lacks some. The data show hundreds of thousands of clones, approximately 80% seen once. The data were taken from a study of blood T cell repertoires in COVID-19. This TCR came from a woman older than 75 with COVID-19, enrolled during active disease. The genes are TRBV19 and TRBJ2-1, with D tentatively TRBD2 (5 bases). The specimen was peripheral blood. CDR3 coding DNA: TGTGCCAGTAGTATGAGGAGGAGCTCCTACAATGAGCAGTTCTTC. It translates to CASSMRRSSYNEQFF.